The 27 T cell receptor beta chains below come from one sample, sequenced in a study of vaccination and CD4 T cells after COVID-19. Time point: late sampling 161 to 241 days after vaccination in three convalescent patients. Treatment given: approximately 9-day PBMC culture with coronavirus spike peptide pools or control peptides (ViraFEST assay). Cultured CD4+ T cell DNA was sequenced using the Oncomine TCR Beta short-read assay. TCRdb passed the PCR reads through MiXCR, listing each CDR3 protein once. The data hold tens of thousands of distinct CDR3 sequences, with around 41% observed a single time. Their antigens remain unidentified. The material was CD4+ T cells from blood, cultured in vitro, obtained about 7 months after SARS-CoV-2 vaccination. These receptors were obtained from a human donor who had recovered from COVID-19.

The chain is built from TRBV20-1 and TRBJ2-3; D is uncertain. Germline CDR1 reads DFQATT; CDR2 reads SNEGSKA (reference sequence). V lost 6 bases and J 3 bases, leaving 19 bases between the germline ends. This CDR3 has 15 amino acids. The CDR3 sequence is CSASTASEVTDTQYF. For the CDR3, the DNA is TGCAGTGCCTCCACGGCGTCAGAGGTGACAGATACGCAGTATTTT.

V and J are TRBV29-1 and TRBJ2-3; D not certain. The CDR3 covers 13 residues. The germline V and J ends were trimmed by 4 bases and 10 bases, with 18 bases remaining between them. Per germline, CDR1 SQVTM and CDR2 ANQGSEA. DNA of the CDR3: TGCAGCGTTGCGGCGGCCGGAGCAAATCCGCAGTATTTT. This gives the protein CSVAAAGANPQYF.

This clonotype was picked up a small number of times. The chain couples TRBV20-1 to TRBJ1-1, with TRBD1 identical over 9 bases. The CDR3 has 15 amino acids. V lost 4 bases and J lost 3; bases outside the gene matches: 9. Germline CDR1 DFQATT, CDR2 SNEGSKA (reference sequence). CDR3 protein: CSATQGARGYTEAFF. DNA of the CDR3: TGCAGTGCTACACAGGGGGCGCGAGGTTACACTGAAGCTTTCTTT.

This clonotype showed up just a few times. The rearrangement uses TRBV6-1 and TRBJ2-5, with 13 bases fitting TRBD2. Trimming took 5 bases from V and 4 from J; bases not matched to a gene: 4. The CDR3 is 15 residues long. Germline V gives CDR1 MNHNS, CDR2 SASEGT. CDR3 protein: CASSRGLAGVETQYF. The CDR3 DNA reads as TGTGCCAGCAGTCGTGGACTAGCGGGAGTAGAGACCCAGTACTTC.

In this sample, this clonotype turned up a few times. The chain carries TRBV24-1 and TRBJ2-3; TRBD1 might be the D (6 bases). Germline V gene data show CDR1 as KGHDR and CDR2 as SFDVKD. Between the trimmed V and J ends, which lost 12 bases and 6 bases, there was a span of 27 bases. The CDR3 totals 16 residues. The CDR3 here is CAASSPSQGPHDTQYF. The CDR3 nucleotides read TGTGCCGCTTCGTCCCCGAGCCAGGGGCCACATGATACGCAGTATTTT.

The chain links TRBV15 to TRBJ2-5; the match to TRBD1 covers 8 bases. V was clipped by 4 bases and J by 2 bases; unmatched bases: 3. Germline V gene lookup returns CDR1 LNHNV and CDR2 YYDKDF (reference sequence). CDR3 length: 14 residues. The CDR3 reads CATSKDRAQETQYF. As DNA, the CDR3 is TGTGCCACCAGCAAGGACAGGGCACAAGAGACCCAGTACTTC. The full variable domain, completed using reference TRBV15 and TRBJ2-5, is DAMVIQNPRYQVTQFGKPVTLSCSQTLNHNVMYWYQQKSSQAPKLLFHYYDKDFNNEADTPDNFQSRRPNTSFCFLDIRSPGLGDTAMYLCATSKDRAQETQYFGPGTRLLVL.

V usage is TRBV7-8 and J usage is TRBJ1-5; 7 nucleotides line up with TRBD1. This CDR3 is built from 14 residues. V was clipped by 5 bases and J by 4 bases; unmatched bases: 5. CDR1 and CDR2 (germline): SGHVS, FQNEAQ. The CDR3 spells CASSPGRGNQPQHF. Written as DNA, the CDR3 is TGTGCCAGCAGCCCCGGCAGGGGGAATCAGCCCCAGCATTTT.

V is TRBV7-2 and J is TRBJ2-4, with TRBD1 matching 10 bases. Trimming removed 5 bases from V and 7 bases from J; junction bases left unmatched: 8. This CDR3 has 15 amino acids. Germline V CDR1 and CDR2: SGHTA, FQGNSA. The CDR3 DNA follows: TGTGCCAGCAGCCCCAGGGACAGGGGTCATAACATTCAGTACTTC. This codes for CASSPRDRGHNIQYF.

This clonotype was observed a few times. The V call is TRBV27, the J call TRBJ1-6; TRBD1 might be the D (6 bases). Between the trimmed V and J ends, which lost 6 bases and 13 bases, there was a span of 19 bases. CDR3 length equals 14 residues. Germline V gene sequence: CDR1 MNHEY, CDR2 SMNVEV (reference sequence). The chain's CDR3 is CASRYAGAGGPLHF. CDR3 nucleotides: TGTGCCAGCAGATACGCAGGGGCGGGGGGCCCCCTCCACTTT.

V and J are TRBV20-1 and TRBJ1-1; weak D call: TRBD1 (5 bases). Per the germline V gene, CDR1 is DFQATT and CDR2 is SNEGSKA (reference sequence). The CDR3 covers 15 residues. Between the trimmed V and J ends, which lost 6 bases and 2 bases, there was a span of 19 bases. CDR3 in amino acids: CSAPSGGAINTEAFF. In DNA, the CDR3 is TGCAGTGCCCCTTCGGGAGGGGCGATAAACACTGAAGCTTTCTTT.

This chain connects TRBV7-6 to TRBJ1-1; D perhaps matches TRBD1 (5 bases). Germline V CDR1 and CDR2: SGHVS, FNYEAQ. This CDR3 has 16 residues. Trimming pared 1 base from V and 1 base from J, leaving 13 bases between. The CDR3 protein is CASSLVSGLRNTEAFF. CDR3 in DNA: TGTGCCAGCAGCTTAGTGTCGGGACTCAGGAACACTGAAGCTTTCTTT.

This clonotype turned up a few times. The chain recombines TRBV7-2 with TRBJ2-7; 7 nucleotides align to TRBD2. Germline V gene sequence: CDR1 SGHTA, CDR2 FQGNSA. This CDR3 has 15 amino acids. J gave up 0 bases and V 5 bases, and 7 bases lay outside the gene matches. The CDR3: CASSVTSVSSYEQYF. CDR3 DNA: TGTGCCAGCAGCGTCACTAGCGTGAGCTCCTACGAGCAGTACTTC.

The rearrangement links TRBV10-2 to TRBJ2-3; D is undetermined. V gave up 3 bases and J gave up 0 bases, with 10 bases separating them. The CDR3 is 15 amino acids. Germline CDR1 is WSHSY and CDR2 is SAAADI. Here the CDR3 DNA reads TGCGCCAGCAGTGAAACAGTATCTAGCACAGATACGCAGTATTTT. This sequence encodes CASSETVSSTDTQYF.

The chain carries TRBV20-1 and TRBJ2-3, with TRBD2 identical over 9 bases. The CDR3 has 14 amino acids. From germline, CDR1 is DFQATT and CDR2 SNEGSKA (reference sequence). Germline trimming cut 4 bases from V and 2 bases from J; bases unmatched to any gene: 4. CDR3 sequence: CSAMAGGITDTQYF. CDR3 in DNA: TGCAGTGCTATGGCGGGAGGGATCACAGATACGCAGTATTTT.

This chain connects TRBV20-1 to TRBJ2-1; no clear D. The germline V and J ends were trimmed by 7 bases and 8 bases, with 9 bases remaining between them. CDR3 length: 10 residues. From germline, CDR1 is DFQATT and CDR2 SNEGSKA (reference sequence). DNA of the CDR3: TGCAGTGTTGCTTTCGATGAGCAGTTCTTC. Amino acid sequence: CSVAFDEQFF.

The J gene is TRBJ1-2, the V gene TRBV28; tentative D call: TRBD1 (6 bases). CDR1 and CDR2 (germline): MDHEN, SYDVKM. The CDR3 length is 11 residues. V lost 5 bases and J lost 8, with 9 bases in between. CDR3 bases: TGTGCCAGCAGTCGGACAGTAGGCTACACCTTC. Its translation is CASSRTVGYTF.

V gene TRBV5-1 combines with J gene TRBJ2-7; D is unclear. CDR3 size: 17 residues. CDR1 SGHRS and CDR2 YFSETQ come from the germline V gene. V dropped 0 bases and J dropped 2 bases, with 18 bases sitting between them. The CDR3 loop reads CASSLAPSGQSPYEQYF. For the CDR3, the DNA is TGCGCCAGCAGCTTGGCGCCGAGTGGCCAGTCCCCCTACGAGCAGTACTTC.

This chain links TRBV30 with TRBJ2-7; TRBD1 matches 8 bases. The V gene end was trimmed by 1 base and the J gene end by 7 bases; junction bases not matched to a gene: 9. CDR1 and CDR2 from the germline V gene are GTSNPN and SVGIG (reference sequence). This CDR3 is built from 14 residues. CDR3 sequence: CAWSAPGGAGEQYF. CDR3 DNA: TGTGCCTGGAGTGCCCCAGGGGGCGCAGGTGAGCAGTACTTC.

The chain recombines TRBV27 with TRBJ2-1, with D possibly TRBD2 on 5 matching bases. From germline, CDR1 is MNHEY and CDR2 SMNVEV (reference sequence). V lost 7 bases and J lost 5, with 12 bases in between. The CDR3 loop spans 13 amino acids. The DNA for the CDR3 is TGTGCCAGCAAATACCCGGGGAACAATGAGCAGTTCTTC. Translation gives CASKYPGNNEQFF.

This clonotype came up a few times. This chain's CDR3 is CASMRTFEGGLFF. CDR3 nucleotide sequence: TGTGCCAGCATGAGGACCTTCGAAGGAGGGCTGTTTTTT. The chain has TRBV27 and TRBJ2-2; a weak D match, TRBD2 (5 bases). The CDR3 is made up of 13 amino acids. Between the trimmed V and J ends, which lost 7 bases and 13 bases, there was a span of 19 bases. Per the germline V gene, CDR1 is MNHEY and CDR2 is SMNVEV (reference sequence).

The chain uses TRBV6-1 and TRBJ2-7, with 13 bases aligning to TRBD2. CDR1 is MNHNS and CDR2 is SASEGT in the germline V gene. With V trimmed by 4 bases and J by 4 bases, 7 bases remained unmatched. There are 16 residues in the CDR3. The CDR3 loop reads CASSGRTSGRIYEQYF. CDR3 nucleotides: TGTGCCAGCAGTGGACGGACTAGCGGGAGAATATACGAGCAGTACTTC.

J is TRBJ2-2 and V is TRBV7-8; 8 positions agree with TRBD2. The CDR3 runs 16 residues. V shed 3 bases, J shed 5 bases, and the junction held 8 bases outside the gene matches. CDR1 and CDR2 (germline): SGHVS, FQNEAQ. CDR3 bases: TGTGCCAGCAGCTTCCGGCGAGCGGGAGAAACCGGGGAGCTGTTTTTT. Translated, it gives CASSFRRAGETGELFF.

This chain connects TRBV6-5 to TRBJ1-1; D call uncertain. V dropped 2 bases and J dropped 1 base, with 8 bases sitting between them. The germline CDR1 and CDR2 sequences are MNHEY and SVGAGI. CDR3 length: 14 residues. CDR3 residues: CASSYGRQNTEAFF. The DNA for the CDR3 is TGTGCCAGCAGTTACGGACGACAGAACACTGAAGCTTTCTTT.

V and J are TRBV6-1 and TRBJ2-7; perhaps D is TRBD1 or TRBD2 (6 bases each). The CDR3 runs 14 residues. Trimming pared 3 bases from V and 3 bases from J, leaving 12 bases between. Germline V lookup: CDR1 MNHNS, CDR2 SASEGT. DNA of the CDR3: TGTGCCAGCAGTGACCAGGGGACTCACTACGAGCAGTACTTC. The encoded protein is CASSDQGTHYEQYF.

The chain has TRBV28 and TRBJ2-1, with TRBD1 matching 12 bases. The CDR3 runs to 16 residues. Germline lookup yields CDR1 MDHEN and CDR2 SYDVKM. Trimming took 4 bases from V and 7 from J; bases not matched to a gene: 8. This chain's CDR3 is CASSSLRGQGANEQFF. CDR3 DNA sequence: TGTGCCAGCAGTTCGCTAAGGGGACAGGGGGCGAATGAGCAGTTCTTC.

This rearrangement joins TRBV6-1 to TRBJ1-2, with unresolved D. The V and J ends lost 2 bases and 4 bases respectively, with 14 bases between them. Per the germline V gene, CDR1 is MNHNS and CDR2 is SASEGT. The CDR3 runs to 15 residues. The CDR3 is CASSEISLAIYGYTF. CDR3 in DNA: TGTGCCAGCAGTGAAATATCTCTAGCGATCTATGGCTACACCTTC.

The chain has TRBV27 and TRBJ2-1; tentatively, D is TRBD1 or TRBD2 (5 bases each). V was clipped by 3 bases and J by 5 bases, with 11 bases between them. Per germline, CDR1 MNHEY and CDR2 SMNVEV (reference sequence). The CDR3 extends over 14 amino acids. CDR3 sequence (DNA): TGTGCCAGCAGTTTCGGTTGGGGGAACAATGAGCAGTTCTTC. It specifies CASSFGWGNNEQFF.